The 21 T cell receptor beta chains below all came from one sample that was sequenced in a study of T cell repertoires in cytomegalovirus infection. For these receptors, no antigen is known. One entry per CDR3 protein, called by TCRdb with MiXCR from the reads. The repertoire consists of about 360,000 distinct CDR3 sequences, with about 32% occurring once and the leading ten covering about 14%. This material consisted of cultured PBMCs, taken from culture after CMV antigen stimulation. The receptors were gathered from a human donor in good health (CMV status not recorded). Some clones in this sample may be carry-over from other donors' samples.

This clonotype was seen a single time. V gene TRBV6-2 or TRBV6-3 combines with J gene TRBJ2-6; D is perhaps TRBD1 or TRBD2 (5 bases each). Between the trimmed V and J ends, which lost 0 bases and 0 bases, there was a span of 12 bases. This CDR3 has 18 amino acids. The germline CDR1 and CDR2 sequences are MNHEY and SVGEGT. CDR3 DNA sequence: TGTGCCAGCAGTTACTCGCAGGGAGTTTCCTCTGGGGCCAACGTCCTGACTTTC. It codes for CASSYSQGVSSGANVLTF.

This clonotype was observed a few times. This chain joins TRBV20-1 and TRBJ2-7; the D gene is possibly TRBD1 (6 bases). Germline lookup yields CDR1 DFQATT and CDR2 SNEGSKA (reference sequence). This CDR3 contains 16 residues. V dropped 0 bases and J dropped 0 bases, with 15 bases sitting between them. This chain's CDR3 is CSARDQSTGSSYEQYF. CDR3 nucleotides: TGCAGTGCTAGAGATCAGAGCACAGGGAGCTCCTACGAGCAGTACTTC.

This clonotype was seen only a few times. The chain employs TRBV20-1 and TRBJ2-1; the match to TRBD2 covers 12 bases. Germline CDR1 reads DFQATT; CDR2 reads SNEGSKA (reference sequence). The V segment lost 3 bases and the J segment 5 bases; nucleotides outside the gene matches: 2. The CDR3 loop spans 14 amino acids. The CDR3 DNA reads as TGCAGTGCTAGGGGGACTAGCGGGCACAATGAGCAGTTCTTC. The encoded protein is CSARGTSGHNEQFF.

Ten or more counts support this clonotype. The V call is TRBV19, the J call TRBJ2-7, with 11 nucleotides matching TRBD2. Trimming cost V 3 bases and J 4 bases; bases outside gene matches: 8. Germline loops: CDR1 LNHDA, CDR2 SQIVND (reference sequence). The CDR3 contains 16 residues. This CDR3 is CASSIETSGSGYEQYF. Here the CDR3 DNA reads TGTGCCAGTAGTATCGAAACTAGCGGGAGTGGTTACGAGCAGTACTTC.

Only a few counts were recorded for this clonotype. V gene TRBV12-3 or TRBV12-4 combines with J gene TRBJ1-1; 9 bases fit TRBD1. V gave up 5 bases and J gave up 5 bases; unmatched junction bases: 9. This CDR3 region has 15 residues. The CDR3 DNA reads TGTGCCAGCAGTGGCCGGGACAGGGCGGGGACTGAAGCTTTCTTT. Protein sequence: CASSGRDRAGTEAFF.

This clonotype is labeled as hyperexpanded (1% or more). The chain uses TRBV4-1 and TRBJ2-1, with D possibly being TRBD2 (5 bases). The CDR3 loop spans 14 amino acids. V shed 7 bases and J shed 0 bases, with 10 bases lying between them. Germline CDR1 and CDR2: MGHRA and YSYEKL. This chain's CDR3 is CASTPGSSYNEQFF. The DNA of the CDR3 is TGCGCCAGCACCCCGGGGAGCTCCTACAATGAGCAGTTCTTC.

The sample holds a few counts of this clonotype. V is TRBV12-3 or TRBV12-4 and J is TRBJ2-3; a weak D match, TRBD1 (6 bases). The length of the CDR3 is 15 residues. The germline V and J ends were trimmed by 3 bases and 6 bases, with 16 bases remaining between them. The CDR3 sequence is CASSFARGSGDTQYF. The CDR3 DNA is TGTGCCAGCAGTTTCGCCAGGGGCTCGGGGGATACGCAGTATTTT.

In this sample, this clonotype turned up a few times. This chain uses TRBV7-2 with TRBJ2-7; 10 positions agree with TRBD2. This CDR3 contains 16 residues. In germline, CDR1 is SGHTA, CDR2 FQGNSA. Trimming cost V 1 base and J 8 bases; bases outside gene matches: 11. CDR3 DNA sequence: TGTGCCAGCAGCTTAGGACTGAGCGGGAGGGAGGTACAGCAGTACTTC. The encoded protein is CASSLGLSGREVQQYF.

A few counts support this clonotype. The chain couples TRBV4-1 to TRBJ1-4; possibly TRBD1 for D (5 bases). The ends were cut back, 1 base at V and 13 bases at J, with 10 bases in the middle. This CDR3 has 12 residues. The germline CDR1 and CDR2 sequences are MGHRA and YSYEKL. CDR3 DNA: TGCGCCAGCAGCCAAGTCGGAAGGGGACTGTTTTTT. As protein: CASSQVGRGLFF.

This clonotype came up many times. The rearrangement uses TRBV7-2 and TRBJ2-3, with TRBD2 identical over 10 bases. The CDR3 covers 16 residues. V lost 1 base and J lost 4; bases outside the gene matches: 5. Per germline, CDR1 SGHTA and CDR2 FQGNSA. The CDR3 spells CASSLGTSGGADTQYF. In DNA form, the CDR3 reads TGTGCCAGCAGCTTAGGGACTAGCGGTGGCGCAGATACGCAGTATTTT.

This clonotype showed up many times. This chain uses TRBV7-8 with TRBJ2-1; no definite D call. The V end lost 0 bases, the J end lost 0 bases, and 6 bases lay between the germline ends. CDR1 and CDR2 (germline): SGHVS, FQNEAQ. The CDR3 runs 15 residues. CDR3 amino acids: CASSLAGASYNEQFF. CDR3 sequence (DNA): TGTGCCAGCAGCTTAGCGGGTGCCTCCTACAATGAGCAGTTCTTC.

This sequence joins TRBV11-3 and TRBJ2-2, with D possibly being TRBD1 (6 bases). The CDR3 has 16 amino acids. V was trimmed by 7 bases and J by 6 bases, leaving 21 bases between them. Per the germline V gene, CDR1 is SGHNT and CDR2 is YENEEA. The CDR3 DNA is TGTGCCAGCACACCCTTGGGAGAACAGGGATCCGGGGAGCTGTTTTTT. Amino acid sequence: CASTPLGEQGSGELFF. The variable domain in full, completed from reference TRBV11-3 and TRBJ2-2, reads EAGVVQSPRYKIIEKKQPVAFWCNPISGHNTLYWYLQNLGQGPELLIRYENEEAVDDSQLPKDRFSAERLKGVDSTLKIQPAELGDSAVYLCASTPLGEQGSGELFFGEGSRLTVL.

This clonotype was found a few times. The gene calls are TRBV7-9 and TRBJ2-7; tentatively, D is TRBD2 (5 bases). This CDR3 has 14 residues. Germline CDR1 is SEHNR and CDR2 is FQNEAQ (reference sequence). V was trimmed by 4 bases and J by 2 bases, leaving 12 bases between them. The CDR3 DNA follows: TGTGCCAGCAGCTCACCGAGCGGCCCCTACGAGCAGTACTTC. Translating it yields CASSSPSGPYEQYF.

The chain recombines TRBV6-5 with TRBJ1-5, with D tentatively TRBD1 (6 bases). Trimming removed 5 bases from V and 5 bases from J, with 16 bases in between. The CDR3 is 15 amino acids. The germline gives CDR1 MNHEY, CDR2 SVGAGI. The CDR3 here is CASSNRGAWDQPQHF. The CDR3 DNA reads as TGTGCCAGCAGTAATCGGGGGGCTTGGGATCAGCCCCAGCATTTT.

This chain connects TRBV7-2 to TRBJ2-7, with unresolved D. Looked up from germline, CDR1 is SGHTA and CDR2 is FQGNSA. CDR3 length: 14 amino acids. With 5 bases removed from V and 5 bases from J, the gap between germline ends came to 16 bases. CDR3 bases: TGTGCCAGCAGCAGAATTCTCAGTTCCCACGAGCAGTACTTC. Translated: CASSRILSSHEQYF.

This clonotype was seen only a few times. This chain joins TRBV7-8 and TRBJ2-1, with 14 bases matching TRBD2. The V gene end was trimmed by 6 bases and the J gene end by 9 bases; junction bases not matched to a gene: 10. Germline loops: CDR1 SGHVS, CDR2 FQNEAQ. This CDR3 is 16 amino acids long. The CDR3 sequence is CASSSAGTSGSGEQFF. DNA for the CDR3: TGTGCCAGCAGTTCTGCCGGGACTAGCGGGAGTGGTGAGCAGTTCTTC.

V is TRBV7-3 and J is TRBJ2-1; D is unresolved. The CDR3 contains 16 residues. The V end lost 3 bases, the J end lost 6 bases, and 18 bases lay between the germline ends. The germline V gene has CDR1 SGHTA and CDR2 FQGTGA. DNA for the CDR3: TGTGCCAGCAGCTTGGCCCCGGTAGAGCCGGCCAATGAGCAGTTCTTC. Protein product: CASSLAPVEPANEQFF.

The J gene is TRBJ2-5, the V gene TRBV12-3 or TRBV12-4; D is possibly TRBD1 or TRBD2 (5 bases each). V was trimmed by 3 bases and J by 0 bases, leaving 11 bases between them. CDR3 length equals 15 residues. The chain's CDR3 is CASSFYGADQETQYF. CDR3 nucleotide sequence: TGTGCCAGCAGTTTCTACGGGGCAGACCAAGAGACCCAGTACTTC.

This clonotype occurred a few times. DNA for the CDR3: TGCGCCAGCAGCCCGCTCGGGACAGGTTCAAACTATGGCTACACCTTC. Translating it yields CASSPLGTGSNYGYTF. The V and J genes are TRBV4-1 and TRBJ1-2; 8 nucleotides line up with TRBD1. Germline V CDR1 and CDR2: MGHRA, YSYEKL. Germline trimming cut 4 bases from V and 2 bases from J; bases unmatched to any gene: 9. This CDR3 region has 16 residues.

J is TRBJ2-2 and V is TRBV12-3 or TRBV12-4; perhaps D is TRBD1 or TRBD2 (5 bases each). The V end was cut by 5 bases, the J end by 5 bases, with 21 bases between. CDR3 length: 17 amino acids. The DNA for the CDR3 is TGTGCCAGCAGTGATCCGGGACCGGCGACGGGAACCGGGGAGCTGTTTTTT. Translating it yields CASSDPGPATGTGELFF.

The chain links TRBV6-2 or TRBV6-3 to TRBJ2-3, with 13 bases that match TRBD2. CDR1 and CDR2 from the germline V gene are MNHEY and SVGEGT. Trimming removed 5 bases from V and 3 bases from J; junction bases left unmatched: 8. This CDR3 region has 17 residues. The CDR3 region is CASSTGLAGVGTDTQYF. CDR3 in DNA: TGTGCCAGCAGTACTGGACTAGCGGGAGTTGGTACAGATACGCAGTATTTT.